The sequence of this TCR beta chain was determined in a study of T cell changes during pregnancy in multiple sclerosis. This table comes from immunoSEQ multiplex PCR, and its TCRdb copy is limited to in-frame clones, with some not included. The data hold roughly 40,000 clones, with about 88% observed a single time. The clonotype was recovered from a female donor with multiple sclerosis, enrolled in a pregnancy study. The material was CD8+ T cells from peripheral blood mononuclear cells, obtained in the first trimester of pregnancy.

CDR3 in DNA: TGTGCCAGCTCACCACCGTCGACAGGGGGCGGATACGAGCAGTACTTC. Protein sequence: CASSPPSTGGGYEQYF. The V call is TRBV18, the J call TRBJ2-7; TRBD1 aligns across 10 bases. Germline V lookup: CDR1 KGHSH, CDR2 LQKENI. CDR3 size: 16 residues. V shed 0 bases and J 4 bases; nucleotides not matched to a gene: 6.